The source of this TCR beta chain is a study of molecular identifiers for immune sequencing clone quantification. Concerning this clonotype itself: Antigen specificity is unknown.

Sorted cell numbers of about 19,000 to 1,000,000, with 10%, 30% or 50% RNA, served as input for naive CD8 libraries. Naive CD8 T cells, phenotype CD8+CD4-CCR7+CD45RA+, were sorted. Study results and caveats: Among over 950,000 naive cells, as was reported, spiked Jurkat TCR RNA from one cell was detectable. More than 97% of effector molecules, versus under 1% of naive-cell molecules, belonged to clones above 20 RNA copies.

TCRdb processed the PCR reads anew with MiXCR; each CDR3 protein has one entry. Of some 680,000 distinct CDR3 sequences listed, about 25% were seen once; the top ten hold 0.78%. Trimming cost V 0 bases and J 4 bases, with 10 bases left between them. CDR1 is MNHEY and CDR2 is SVGEGT in the germline V gene. This CDR3 region has 15 residues. What was sequenced was naive CD8+ T cells from blood, with Jurkat cell RNA spiked in. Described subset: FACS-sorted CD8+CD4-CCR7+CD45RA+ naive T cells. V usage is TRBV6-2 or TRBV6-3 and J usage is TRBJ1-5; a weak D match, TRBD1 (5 bases). The clonotype was recovered from a human donor in good health. Some libraries in this study had Jurkat cell RNA spiked in. CDR3 sequence (DNA): TGTGCCAGCAGTTACTCGGGGGTAGCAAATCAGCCCCAGCATTTT. Encoded protein: CASSYSGVANQPQHF.